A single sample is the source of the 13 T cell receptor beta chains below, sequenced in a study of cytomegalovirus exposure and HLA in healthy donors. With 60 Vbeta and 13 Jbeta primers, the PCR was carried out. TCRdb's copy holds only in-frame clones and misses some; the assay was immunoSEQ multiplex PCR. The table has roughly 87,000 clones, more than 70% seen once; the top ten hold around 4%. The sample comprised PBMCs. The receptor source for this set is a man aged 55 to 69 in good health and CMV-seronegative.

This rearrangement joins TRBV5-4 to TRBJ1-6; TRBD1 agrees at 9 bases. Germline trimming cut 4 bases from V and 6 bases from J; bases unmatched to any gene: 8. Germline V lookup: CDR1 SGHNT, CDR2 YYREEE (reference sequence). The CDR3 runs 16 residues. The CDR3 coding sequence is TGTGCCAGCAGCACCGATGACAGGGGGAGTAATTCACCCCTCCACTTT. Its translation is CASSTDDRGSNSPLHF.

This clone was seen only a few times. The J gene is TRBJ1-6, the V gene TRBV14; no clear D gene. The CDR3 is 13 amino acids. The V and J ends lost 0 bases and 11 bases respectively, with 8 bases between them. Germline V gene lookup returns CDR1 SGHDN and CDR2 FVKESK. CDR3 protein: CASSQEVGPPLHF. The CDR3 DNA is TGTGCCAGCAGCCAAGAGGTTGGGCCACCCCTCCACTTT.

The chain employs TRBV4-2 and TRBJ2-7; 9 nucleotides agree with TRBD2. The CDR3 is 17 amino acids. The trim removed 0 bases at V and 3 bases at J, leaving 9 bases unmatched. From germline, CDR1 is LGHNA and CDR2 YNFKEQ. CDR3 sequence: CASSQEYSSGGFYEQYF. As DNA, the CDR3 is TGTGCCAGCAGCCAAGAGTATTCCAGCGGGGGGTTCTACGAGCAGTACTTC.

CDR3 region: CASSPSGTSLAPQHF. The CDR3 DNA reads TGTGCCAGCAGCCCATCCGGGACTTCCCTCGCGCCCCAGCATTTT. The chain couples TRBV7-9 to TRBJ1-5, with TRBD1 as a possible D gene (5 bases). The ends were cut back, 5 bases at V and 9 bases at J, with 20 bases in the middle. CDR3 length equals 15 residues. Germline V CDR1 and CDR2: SEHNR, FQNEAQ (reference sequence). Drawing the rest from reference TRBV7-9 and TRBJ1-5, the complete variable domain is DTGVSQNPRHKITKRGQNVTFRCDPISEHNRLYWYRQTLGQGPEFLTYFQNEAQLEKSRLLSDRFSAERPKGSFSTLEIQRTEQGDSAMYLCASSPSGTSLAPQHFGDGTRLSIL.

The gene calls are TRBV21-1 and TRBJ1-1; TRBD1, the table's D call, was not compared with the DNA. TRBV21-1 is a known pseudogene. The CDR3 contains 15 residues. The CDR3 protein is CASSWDRGRAPEAFF. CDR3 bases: TGTGCCAGCAGCTGGGACAGGGGGCGAGCACCCGAAGCTTTCTTT.

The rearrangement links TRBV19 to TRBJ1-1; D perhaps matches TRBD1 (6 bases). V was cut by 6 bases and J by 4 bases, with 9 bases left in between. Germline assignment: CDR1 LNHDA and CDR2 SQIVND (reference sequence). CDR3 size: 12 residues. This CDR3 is CASRSDSTEAFF. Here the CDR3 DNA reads TGTGCCAGTAGATCGGACAGCACTGAAGCTTTCTTT.

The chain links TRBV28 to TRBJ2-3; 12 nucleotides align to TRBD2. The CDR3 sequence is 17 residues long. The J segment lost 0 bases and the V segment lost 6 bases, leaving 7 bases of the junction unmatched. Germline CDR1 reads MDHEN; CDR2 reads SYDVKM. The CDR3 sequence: CASSSGTSGLSTDTQYF. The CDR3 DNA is TGTGCCAGCAGCTCCGGGACTAGCGGGCTGAGCACAGATACGCAGTATTTT.

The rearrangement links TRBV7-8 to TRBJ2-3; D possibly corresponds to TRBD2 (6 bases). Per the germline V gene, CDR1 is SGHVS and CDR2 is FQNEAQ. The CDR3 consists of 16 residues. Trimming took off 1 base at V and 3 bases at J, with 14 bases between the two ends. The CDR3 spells CASSLVVTGGTDTQYF. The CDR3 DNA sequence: TGTGCCAGCAGCTTAGTGGTAACAGGAGGGACAGATACGCAGTATTTT.

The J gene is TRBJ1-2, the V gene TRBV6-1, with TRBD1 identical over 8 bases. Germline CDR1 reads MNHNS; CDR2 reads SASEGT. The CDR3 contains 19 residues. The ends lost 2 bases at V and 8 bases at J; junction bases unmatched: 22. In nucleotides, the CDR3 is TGTGCCAGCAGTGAAAGGGGAGTAGGGACAGGCTCCATCCTCGCCGGCTACACCTTC. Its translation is CASSERGVGTGSILAGYTF.

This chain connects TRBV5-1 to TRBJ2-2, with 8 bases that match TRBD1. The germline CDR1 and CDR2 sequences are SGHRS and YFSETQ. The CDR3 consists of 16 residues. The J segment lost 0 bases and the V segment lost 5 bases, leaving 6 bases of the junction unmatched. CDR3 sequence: CASSPPGQANTGELFF. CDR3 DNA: TGCGCCAGCAGTCCCCCGGGACAGGCGAACACCGGGGAGCTGTTTTTT.

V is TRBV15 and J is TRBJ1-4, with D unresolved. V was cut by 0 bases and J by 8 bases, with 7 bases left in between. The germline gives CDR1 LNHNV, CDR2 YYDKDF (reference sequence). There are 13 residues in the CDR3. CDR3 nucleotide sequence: TGTGCCACCAGCAGAGATCCGGGGGAAAAACTGTTTTTT. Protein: CATSRDPGEKLFF.

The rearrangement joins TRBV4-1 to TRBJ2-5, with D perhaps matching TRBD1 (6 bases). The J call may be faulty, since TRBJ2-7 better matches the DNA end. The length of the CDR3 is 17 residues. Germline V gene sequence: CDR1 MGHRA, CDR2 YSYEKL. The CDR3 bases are TGCGCCAGCAGCCAGTTTCGGACCGGCGAGGGGGCCTACGAGCAGTACTTC. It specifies CASSQFRTGEGAYEQYF.

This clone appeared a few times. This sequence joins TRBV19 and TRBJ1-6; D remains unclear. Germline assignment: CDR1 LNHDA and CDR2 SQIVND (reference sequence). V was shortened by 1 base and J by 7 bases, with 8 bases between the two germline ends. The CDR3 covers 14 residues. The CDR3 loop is CASSIGSNNSPLHF. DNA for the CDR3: TGTGCCAGTAGTATAGGAAGCAACAATTCACCCCTCCACTTT.